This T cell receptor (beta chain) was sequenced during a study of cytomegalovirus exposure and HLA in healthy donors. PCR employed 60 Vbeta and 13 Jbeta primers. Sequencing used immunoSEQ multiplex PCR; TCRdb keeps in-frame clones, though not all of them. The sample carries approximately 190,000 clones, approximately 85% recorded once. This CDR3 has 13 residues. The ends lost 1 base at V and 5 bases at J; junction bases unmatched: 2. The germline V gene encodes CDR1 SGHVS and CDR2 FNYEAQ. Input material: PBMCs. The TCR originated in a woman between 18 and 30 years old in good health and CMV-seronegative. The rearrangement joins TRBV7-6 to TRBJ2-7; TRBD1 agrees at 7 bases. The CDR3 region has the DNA TGTGCCAGCAGCTTAGAGGGGGCGAACGAGCAGTACTTC. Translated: CASSLEGANEQYF.